Detailed here is one TCR beta chain. The data belong to a study of T cell responses to AZD1222 COVID-19 vaccine. Sequenced by immunoSEQ multiplex PCR; TCRdb stores in-frame clones only, minus some. This repertoire shows about 180,000 clones, about 90% found once; its top ten account for more than 0.4%. The CDR3 sequence is 15 residues long. Trimming removed 4 bases from V and 2 bases from J; junction bases left unmatched: 6. CDR1 is SEHNR and CDR2 is FQNEAQ in the germline V gene (reference sequence). This clonotype originated in an adult in good health. The chain combines TRBV7-9 with TRBJ2-7; 9 nucleotides match TRBD1. The starting material was peripheral blood, obtained on day 0 of AZD1222 vaccination. The CDR3: CASSWAQGATYEQYF. DNA of the CDR3: TGTGCCAGCAGCTGGGCACAGGGGGCAACCTACGAGCAGTACTTC.